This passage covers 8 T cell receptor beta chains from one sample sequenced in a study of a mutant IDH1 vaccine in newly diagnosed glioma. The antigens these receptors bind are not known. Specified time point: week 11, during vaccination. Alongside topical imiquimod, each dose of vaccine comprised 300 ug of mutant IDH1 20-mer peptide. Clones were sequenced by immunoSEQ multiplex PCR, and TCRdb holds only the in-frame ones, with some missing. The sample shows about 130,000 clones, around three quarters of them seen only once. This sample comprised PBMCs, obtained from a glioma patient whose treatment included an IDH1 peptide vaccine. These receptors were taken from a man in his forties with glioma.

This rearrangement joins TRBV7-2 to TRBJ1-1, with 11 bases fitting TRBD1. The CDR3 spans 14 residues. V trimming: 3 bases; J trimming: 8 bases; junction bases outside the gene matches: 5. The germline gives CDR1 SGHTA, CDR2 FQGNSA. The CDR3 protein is CASSLGQGGREAFF. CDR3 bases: TGTGCCAGCAGCTTGGGACAGGGGGGAAGAGAAGCTTTCTTT.

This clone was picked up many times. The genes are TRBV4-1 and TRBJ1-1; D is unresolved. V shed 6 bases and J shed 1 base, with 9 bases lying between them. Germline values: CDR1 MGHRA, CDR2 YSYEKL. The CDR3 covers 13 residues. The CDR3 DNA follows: TGCGCCAGCAGAAGTCGGGGGAACACTGAAGCTTTCTTT. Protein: CASRSRGNTEAFF.

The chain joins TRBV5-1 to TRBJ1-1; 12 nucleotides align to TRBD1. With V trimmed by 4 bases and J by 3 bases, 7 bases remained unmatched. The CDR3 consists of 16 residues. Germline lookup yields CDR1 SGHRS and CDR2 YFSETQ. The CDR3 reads CASSAGTGGLDTEAFF. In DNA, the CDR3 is TGCGCCAGCAGCGCCGGGACAGGGGGCTTAGACACTGAAGCTTTCTTT.

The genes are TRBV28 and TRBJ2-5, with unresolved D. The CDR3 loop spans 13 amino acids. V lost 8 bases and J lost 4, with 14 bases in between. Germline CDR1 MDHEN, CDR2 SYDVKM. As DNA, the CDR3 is TGTGCCAGCTGGGGTCGCGCCGGAGAGACCCAGTACTTC. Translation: CASWGRAGETQYF. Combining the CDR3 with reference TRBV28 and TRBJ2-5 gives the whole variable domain DVKVTQSSRYLVKRTGEKVFLECVQDMDHENMFWYRQDPGLGLRLIYFSYDVKMKEKGDIPEGYSVSREKKERFSLILESASTNQTSMYLCASWGRAGETQYFGPGTRLLVL.

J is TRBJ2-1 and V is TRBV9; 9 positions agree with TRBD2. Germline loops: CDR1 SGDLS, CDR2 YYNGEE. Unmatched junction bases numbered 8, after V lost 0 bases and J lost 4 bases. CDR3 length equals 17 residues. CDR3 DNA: TGTGCCAGCAGCGTAGGGCTTAGCGGGAGCGCGTACAATGAGCAGTTCTTC. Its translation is CASSVGLSGSAYNEQFF.

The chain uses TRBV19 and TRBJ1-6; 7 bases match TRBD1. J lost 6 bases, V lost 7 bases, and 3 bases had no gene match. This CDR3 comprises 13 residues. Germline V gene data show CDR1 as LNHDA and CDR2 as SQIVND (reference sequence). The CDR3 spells CASIAGGNSPLHF. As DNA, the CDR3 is TGTGCCAGTATCGCAGGGGGTAATTCACCCCTCCACTTT.

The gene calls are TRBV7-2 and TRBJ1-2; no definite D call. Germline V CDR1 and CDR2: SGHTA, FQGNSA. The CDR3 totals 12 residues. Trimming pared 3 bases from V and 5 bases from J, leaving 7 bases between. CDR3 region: CASSLDVYGYTF. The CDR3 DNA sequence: TGTGCCAGCAGCTTGGACGTTTATGGCTACACCTTC.

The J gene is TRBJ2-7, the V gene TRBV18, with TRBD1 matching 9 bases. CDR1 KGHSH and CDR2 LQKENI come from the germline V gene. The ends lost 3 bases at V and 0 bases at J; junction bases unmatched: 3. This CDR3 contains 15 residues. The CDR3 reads CASSPGTGSSYEQYF. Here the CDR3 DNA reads TGTGCCAGCTCACCCGGGACAGGGAGCTCCTACGAGCAGTACTTC.